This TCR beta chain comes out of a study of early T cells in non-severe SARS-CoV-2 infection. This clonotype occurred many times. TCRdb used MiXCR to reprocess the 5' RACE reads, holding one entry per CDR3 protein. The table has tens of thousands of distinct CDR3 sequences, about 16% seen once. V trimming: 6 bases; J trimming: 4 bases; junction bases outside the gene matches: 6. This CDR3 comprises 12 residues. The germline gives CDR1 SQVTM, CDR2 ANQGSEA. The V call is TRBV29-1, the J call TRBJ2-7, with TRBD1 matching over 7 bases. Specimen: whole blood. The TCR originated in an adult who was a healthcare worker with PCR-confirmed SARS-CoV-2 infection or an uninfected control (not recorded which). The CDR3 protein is CSVGSGGYEQYF. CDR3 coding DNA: TGCAGCGTGGGATCAGGGGGTTACGAGCAGTACTTC.